The 25 T cell receptor beta chains below all came from one sample that was sequenced in a study of beta chain features in type 1 diabetes. Overall study results and limits: TCRB CDR3s were moderately but significantly shorter in Type 1 diabetes patients in all four CD4+ subsets.

Reverse transcription of all isolated RNA meant that expressed TCRB transcripts were sequenced. Repertoires were generated with immunoSEQ multiplex PCR, while TCRdb's copy carries only in-frame clones and drops some. The table shows a few hundred thousand clones, with approximately 10% occurring only once. These receptors' targets are unknown. Sequenced material: naive CD4+ T cells from blood. These receptors all stem from a young man with type 1 diabetes.

This clone was recorded a few times. The rearrangement uses TRBV5-1 and TRBJ1-3; D not resolved. Germline V lookup: CDR1 SGHRS, CDR2 YFSETQ. The germline V and J ends were trimmed by 0 bases and 3 bases, with 7 bases remaining between them. CDR3 size: 14 residues. CDR3 protein: CASSLAGFGNTIYF. The CDR3 DNA reads as TGCGCCAGCAGCTTGGCGGGGTTTGGAAACACCATATATTTT.

The chain joins TRBV10-3 to TRBJ1-6; no reliable D call. Trimming pared 2 bases from V and 5 bases from J, leaving 7 bases between. The length of the CDR3 is 14 residues. Per germline, CDR1 ENHRY and CDR2 SYGVKD. As DNA, the CDR3 is TGTGCCATCAGTGAGCAGGAAAATAATTCACCCCTCCACTTT. Translated, it gives CAISEQENNSPLHF.

The V gene is TRBV19, the J gene TRBJ1-2, with D possibly matching TRBD1 (6 bases). V shed 7 bases and J shed 2 bases, with 11 bases lying between them. The CDR3 spans 13 residues. Germline V gives CDR1 LNHDA, CDR2 SQIVND (reference sequence). The CDR3 reads CASTRDMNYGYTF. CDR3 in DNA: TGTGCCAGTACTCGGGACATGAACTATGGCTACACCTTC. The full variable domain, with the rest looked up from reference TRBV19 and TRBJ1-2, is DGGITQSPKYLFRKEGQNVTLSCEQNLNHDAMYWYRQDPGQGLRLIYYSQIVNDFQKGDIAEGYSVSREKKESFPLTVTSAQKNPTAFYLCASTRDMNYGYTFGSGTRLTVV.

This clone was detected a few times. The chain employs TRBV5-1 and TRBJ2-6; TRBD1 agrees at 7 bases. Germline values: CDR1 SGHRS, CDR2 YFSETQ. This CDR3 is 15 amino acids long. Germline trimming cut 6 bases from V and 2 bases from J; bases unmatched to any gene: 5. The CDR3 spells CASKVTGAGANVLTF. CDR3 in DNA: TGCGCCAGCAAGGTTACAGGGGCTGGGGCCAACGTCCTGACTTTC.

This clone was seen a few times. V and J are TRBV29-1 and TRBJ1-1; 7 positions agree with TRBD1. The CDR3 contains 12 residues. V shed 6 bases, J shed 5 bases, and the junction held 6 bases outside the gene matches. Germline values: CDR1 SQVTM, CDR2 ANQGSEA. DNA of the CDR3: TGCAGCGTCCAGGGGGGCCGGACTGAAGCTTTCTTT. This codes for CSVQGGRTEAFF.

This clone was seen only a few times. The chain carries TRBV25-1 and TRBJ2-1; 7 bases are a match to TRBD2. The CDR3 has 16 residues. Per germline, CDR1 MGHDK and CDR2 SYGVNS. V lost 2 bases to trimming and J lost 4 bases; unmatched junction nucleotides: 8. The CDR3 region is CASSEGGGLSYNEQFF. In DNA, the CDR3 is TGTGCCAGCAGTGAAGGGGGGGGACTTTCATACAATGAGCAGTTCTTC.

This clone appeared a few times. The rearrangement uses TRBV5-1 and TRBJ2-5, with D possibly being TRBD2 (5 bases). V gave up 1 base and J gave up 1 base, with 5 bases separating them. This CDR3 comprises 13 residues. Looked up from germline, CDR1 is SGHRS and CDR2 is YFSETQ. CDR3 bases: TGCGCCAGCAGCTTGACTAGCCAAGAGACCCAGTACTTC. It yields the protein CASSLTSQETQYF.

This clone was counted between two and nine times. CDR3 region: CASSRPTGSEQYF. The CDR3 DNA is TGTGCCAGCAGCCGGCCCACAGGGTCCGAGCAGTACTTC. The chain recombines TRBV28 with TRBJ2-7, with D possibly matching TRBD1 (6 bases). V lost 6 bases and J lost 6, with 15 bases in between. This CDR3 contains 13 residues. CDR1 MDHEN and CDR2 SYDVKM come from the germline V gene.

The chain couples TRBV28 to TRBJ1-3; D remains unclear. The germline V gene has CDR1 MDHEN and CDR2 SYDVKM. The CDR3 totals 14 residues. Trimming left V 2 bases short and J 5 bases short, with 10 bases between. This CDR3 reads CASSLGSARNTIYF. CDR3 coding DNA: TGTGCCAGCAGTTTAGGTTCCGCTAGAAACACCATATATTTT. The whole variable domain, filled in from reference TRBV28 and TRBJ1-3, reads DVKVTQSSRYLVKRTGEKVFLECVQDMDHENMFWYRQDPGLGLRLIYFSYDVKMKEKGDIPEGYSVSREKKERFSLILESASTNQTSMYLCASSLGSARNTIYFGEGSWLTVV.

This clone has more than one count but fewer than ten. Distinct nucleotide sequences in the sample also encode this CDR3. This sequence joins TRBV9 and TRBJ2-3; maybe TRBD2 (6 bases). The CDR3 contains 14 residues. The germline V and J ends were trimmed by 0 bases and 2 bases, with 7 bases remaining between them. Germline assignment: CDR1 SGDLS and CDR2 YYNGEE. The CDR3 DNA is TGTGCCAGCAGCGTAGCGGGGGACACAGATACGCAGTATTTT. Its protein is CASSVAGDTDTQYF.

This clone was detected a few times. The chain couples TRBV15 to TRBJ2-1; TRBD2 agrees at 7 bases. Unmatched junction bases numbered 9, after V lost 3 bases and J lost 7 bases. CDR1 is LNHNV and CDR2 is YYDKDF in the germline V gene (reference sequence). The CDR3 extends over 15 amino acids. The CDR3 region is CATSSPGTTTNEQFF. The CDR3 region has the DNA TGTGCCACCAGCAGTCCCGGGACTACGACAAATGAGCAGTTCTTC. The whole variable domain, remainder taken from reference TRBV15 and TRBJ2-1, is DAMVIQNPRYQVTQFGKPVTLSCSQTLNHNVMYWYQQKSSQAPKLLFHYYDKDFNNEADTPDNFQSRRPNTSFCFLDIRSPGLGDTAMYLCATSSPGTTTNEQFFGPGTRLTVL.

There are a few counts of this clone. The V call is TRBV9, the J call TRBJ1-2; D gene uncertain. The germline V gene encodes CDR1 SGDLS and CDR2 YYNGEE. V gave up 0 bases and J gave up 2 bases, with 8 bases separating them. The CDR3 runs to 14 residues. CDR3 region: CASSVEAANYGYTF. CDR3 in DNA: TGTGCCAGCAGCGTAGAGGCGGCCAACTATGGCTACACCTTC.

The V and J genes are TRBV7-9 and TRBJ2-3; TRBD2 agrees at 11 bases. CDR3 length equals 17 residues. V lost 6 bases, J lost 0 bases, and 8 bases stayed unmatched. Per germline, CDR1 SEHNR and CDR2 FQNEAQ (reference sequence). The chain's CDR3 is CASSFPTSGASTDTQYF. In nucleotides, the CDR3 is TGTGCCAGCAGTTTTCCGACTAGCGGGGCGAGCACAGATACGCAGTATTTT.

The rearrangement uses TRBV7-3 and TRBJ2-3; 7 bases match TRBD1. Trimming at V came to 6 bases and at J to 1 base, leaving 4 bases not matched to a gene. Per the germline V gene, CDR1 is SGHTA and CDR2 is FQGTGA. The CDR3 loop spans 14 amino acids. The CDR3 DNA follows: TGTGCCAGCAGGAAAACAGGGGGCACAGATACGCAGTATTTT. Translating gives CASRKTGGTDTQYF.

Only a few counts were recorded for this clone. V and J are TRBV28 and TRBJ2-7; 12 bases agree with TRBD1. This CDR3 comprises 17 residues. Germline assignment: CDR1 MDHEN and CDR2 SYDVKM. Unmatched junction bases numbered 11, after V lost 5 bases and J lost 3 bases. The CDR3 nucleotides read TGTGCCAGCAGTCAACACCCCGGGACAGGGGGCGGCTACGAGCAGTACTTC. It translates to CASSQHPGTGGGYEQYF. Full variable domain (rest looked up from reference TRBV28 and TRBJ2-7): DVKVTQSSRYLVKRTGEKVFLECVQDMDHENMFWYRQDPGLGLRLIYFSYDVKMKEKGDIPEGYSVSREKKERFSLILESASTNQTSMYLCASSQHPGTGGGYEQYFGPGTRLTVT.

This clone has a handful of counts. The same CDR3 can be traced to other DNA sequences in this sample. The V gene is TRBV5-1, the J gene TRBJ1-1, with D maybe TRBD1 (5 bases). Trimming cost V 4 bases and J 2 bases, with 9 bases left between them. The CDR3 sequence is 13 residues long. The germline V gene has CDR1 SGHRS and CDR2 YFSETQ. CDR3 sequence (DNA): TGCGCCAGCAGCCGAGACAGCAACACTGAAGCTTTCTTT. It specifies CASSRDSNTEAFF.

The J gene is TRBJ2-3, the V gene TRBV5-6, with D hard to call. CDR1 is SGHDT, CDR2 YYEEEE, per germline. Trimming pared 3 bases from V and 2 bases from J, leaving 7 bases between. CDR3 length equals 13 residues. CDR3 nucleotides: TGTGCCAGCAGCTCCCTACCCACAGATACGCAGTATTTT. This codes for CASSSLPTDTQYF.

This clone occurred a few times. This rearrangement joins TRBV5-1 to TRBJ2-3, with 8 bases lining up with TRBD2. Germline V gene lookup returns CDR1 SGHRS and CDR2 YFSETQ. Unmatched junction bases numbered 10, after V lost 4 bases and J lost 6 bases. This CDR3 contains 15 residues. The CDR3 reads CASSHARGAGDTQYF. The CDR3, as DNA: TGCGCCAGCAGCCACGCGCGGGGGGCCGGGGATACGCAGTATTTT.

This clone showed up just a few times. The chain has TRBV28 and TRBJ1-2; the D gene is possibly TRBD1 (5 bases). Germline CDR1 is MDHEN and CDR2 is SYDVKM. V was trimmed by 5 bases and J by 5 bases, leaving 21 bases between them. This CDR3 has 16 amino acids. Here the CDR3 reads CASSPGDGGRWYGYTF. CDR3 coding DNA: TGTGCCAGCAGTCCCGGGGACGGGGGGAGATGGTATGGCTACACCTTC.

This clone was seen only a few times. The chain employs TRBV4-2 and TRBJ2-3; maybe TRBD1 (7 bases). Germline CDR1 LGHNA, CDR2 YNFKEQ. This CDR3 region has 16 residues. The V end lost 0 bases, the J end lost 6 bases, and 16 bases lay between the germline ends. Written as DNA, the CDR3 is TGTGCCAGCAGCCAAGATCCCAGGGGGGCTCGGGATACGCAGTATTTT. Translating it yields CASSQDPRGARDTQYF.

This clone was seen only a few times. This sequence joins TRBV7-2 and TRBJ2-1; 7 bases are shared with TRBD2. Germline CDR1 and CDR2: SGHTA and FQGNSA. The CDR3 sequence is 15 residues long. V dropped 2 bases and J dropped 2; count of bases not matched to a gene: 3. In nucleotides, the CDR3 is TGTGCCAGCAGCTTACGTCTAGCGGCCTACAATGAGCAGTTCTTC. This encodes CASSLRLAAYNEQFF.

The CDR3 region has the DNA TGTGCCAGCTCAGTAGACTCTTCAGATACGCAGTATTTT. Translating it yields CASSVDSSDTQYF. This sequence joins TRBV18 and TRBJ2-3; D not resolved. The CDR3 is made up of 13 amino acids. The V gene lost 5 bases and the J gene lost 4 bases, with 10 bases spanning the gap. CDR1 is KGHSH, CDR2 LQKENI, per germline.

This clone was seen only a few times. The chain carries TRBV7-3 and TRBJ2-3; 8 bases are shared with TRBD1. Germline V gene sequence: CDR1 SGHTA, CDR2 FQGTGA. Trimming cost V 1 base and J 2 bases; bases outside gene matches: 11. The CDR3 is 18 residues long. The CDR3 here is CASSLNGRQGTLTDTQYF. CDR3 DNA sequence: TGTGCCAGCAGCTTAAATGGTCGACAGGGGACTCTCACAGATACGCAGTATTTT.

This clone has just a few counts. The chain couples TRBV20-1 to TRBJ2-3, with D perhaps matching TRBD1 (5 bases). V lost 7 bases and J 0 bases, leaving 5 bases between the germline ends. Per the germline V gene, CDR1 is DFQATT and CDR2 is SNEGSKA (reference sequence). The CDR3 covers 11 residues. The CDR3 nucleotides are TGCAGTGAGGGGAGCACAGATACGCAGTATTTT. Protein product: CSEGSTDTQYF.

V and J are TRBV28 and TRBJ2-1; 8 nucleotides agree with TRBD1. With V trimmed by 7 bases and J by 4 bases, 12 bases remained unmatched. From germline, CDR1 is MDHEN and CDR2 SYDVKM. The CDR3 loop spans 16 amino acids. DNA of the CDR3: TGTGCCAGCACCACGGAGGGGACAGGCCTTTACAATGAGCAGTTCTTC. Amino acids: CASTTEGTGLYNEQFF. Based on the CDR3 plus reference TRBV28 and TRBJ2-1, the full variable domain is DVKVTQSSRYLVKRTGEKVFLECVQDMDHENMFWYRQDPGLGLRLIYFSYDVKMKEKGDIPEGYSVSREKKERFSLILESASTNQTSMYLCASTTEGTGLYNEQFFGPGTRLTVL.